This passage covers 21 T cell receptor beta chains from one sample sequenced in a study of T cell responses to AZD1222 COVID-19 vaccine. TCRdb's table, derived via immunoSEQ multiplex PCR, lists solely in-frame clones and lacks some. The sample has about 31,000 clones, approximately 88% seen once. The material sequenced was peripheral blood, taken 28 days after the second AZD1222 dose. These receptors were obtained from an adult who received the AZD1222 COVID-19 vaccine.

The chain joins TRBV19 to TRBJ2-5; maybe TRBD2 (5 bases). The ends were cut back, 4 bases at V and 1 base at J, with 10 bases in the middle. The CDR3 sequence is 14 residues long. Germline CDR1 is LNHDA and CDR2 is SQIVND (reference sequence). The CDR3 protein is CASSRRVSQETQYF. CDR3 sequence (DNA): TGTGCCAGTAGTAGGCGGGTAAGCCAAGAGACCCAGTACTTC. Full variable domain (remainder filled in from reference TRBV19 and TRBJ2-5): DGGITQSPKYLFRKEGQNVTLSCEQNLNHDAMYWYRQDPGQGLRLIYYSQIVNDFQKGDIAEGYSVSREKKESFPLTVTSAQKNPTAFYLCASSRRVSQETQYFGPGTRLLVL.

The chain links TRBV6-2 or TRBV6-3 to TRBJ1-1; D is unresolved. This CDR3 has 14 amino acids. V lost 6 bases and J lost 4, with 15 bases in between. Per the germline V gene, CDR1 is MNHEY and CDR2 is SVGEGT. The CDR3 DNA is TGTGCCAGCAGCCACCCCCTGAGGTTCACTGAAGCTTTCTTT. Translating it yields CASSHPLRFTEAFF.

The rearrangement uses TRBV4-2 and TRBJ2-7, with D possibly TRBD1 on 7 matching bases. Germline V gene data show CDR1 as LGHNA and CDR2 as YNFKEQ. The CDR3 length is 15 residues. V was pared by 1 base and J by 5 bases, with 15 bases between. The CDR3 sequence is CASSQVLQGGHEQYF. CDR3 nucleotide sequence: TGTGCCAGCAGCCAAGTGCTTCAGGGGGGACACGAGCAGTACTTC.

This clone was seen more than once but under ten times. This chain joins TRBV29-1 and TRBJ2-1; a weak D match, TRBD1 (5 bases). CDR1 and CDR2 from the germline V gene are SQVTM and ANQGSEA. The CDR3 runs 14 residues. Trimming shortened V by 2 bases and J by 5 bases, and 13 bases separated the two germline ends. Here the CDR3 reads CSVEQGVSHNEQFF. The CDR3, as DNA: TGCAGCGTTGAACAGGGTGTTTCCCACAATGAGCAGTTCTTC.

V is TRBV7-3 and J is TRBJ2-1; 12 positions match TRBD2. Per germline, CDR1 SGHTA and CDR2 FQGTGA. The trim removed 2 bases at V and 6 bases at J, leaving 2 bases unmatched. This CDR3 has 15 residues. The CDR3 region is CASSLSSGGVNEQFF. The DNA for the CDR3 is TGTGCCAGCAGCTTATCTAGCGGGGGGGTCAATGAGCAGTTCTTC.

This clone was recorded once. The genes are TRBV3-1 (or the pseudogene TRBV3-2) and TRBJ1-4; 8 positions match TRBD1. V trimming: 2 bases; J trimming: 7 bases; junction bases outside the gene matches: 9. Germline CDR1 reads LGHDT; CDR2 reads YNNKEL (reference sequence). CDR3 length equals 16 residues. The CDR3 coding sequence is TGTGCCAGCAGCCAAAGGGGGGCAGGGGGCGGTGAAAAACTGTTTTTT. Translation gives CASSQRGAGGGEKLFF.

This chain joins TRBV7-8 and TRBJ2-2; the D gene is possibly TRBD1 (5 bases). The CDR3 is made up of 16 amino acids. Germline V CDR1 and CDR2: SGHVS, FQNEAQ. The V gene lost 4 bases and the J gene lost 4 bases, with 16 bases spanning the gap. Here the CDR3 DNA reads TGTGCCAGCAGCTATCGCGTTCAGGGTGGCACCGGGGAGCTGTTTTTT. Protein product: CASSYRVQGGTGELFF.

This chain connects TRBV19 to TRBJ1-1; TRBD1 is a possible D gene (6 bases). V lost 5 bases to trimming and J lost 4 bases, with 11 bases between them. This CDR3 contains 13 residues. The germline gives CDR1 LNHDA, CDR2 SQIVND (reference sequence). CDR3 residues: CASSPLGGTEAFF. In DNA, the CDR3 is TGTGCCAGTAGTCCCTTAGGGGGCACTGAAGCTTTCTTT.

The chain couples TRBV7-9 to TRBJ1-2; 7 bases map to TRBD1. The germline gives CDR1 SEHNR, CDR2 FQNEAQ (reference sequence). V lost 5 bases to trimming and J lost 4 bases; unmatched junction nucleotides: 7. There are 14 residues in the CDR3. DNA for the CDR3: TGTGCCAGCAGCCGCACACAGGGGTTCTATGGCTACACCTTC. This translates into CASSRTQGFYGYTF.

Comments on this clone: At one of its ends the junction is not consistent with the germline gene, which may arise from a read error. J is TRBJ1-2 and V is TRBV19; no firm D call. CDR1 is LNHDA and CDR2 is SQIVND in the germline V gene (reference sequence). The CDR3 extends over 12 amino acids. CDR3 residues: CASSIALYGYTF. The CDR3 DNA reads TGTGCCAGTAGCATAGCGCTTTATGGCTACACCTTC.

The V and J genes are TRBV7-2 and TRBJ2-7; 9 bases agree with TRBD1. From germline, CDR1 is SGHTA and CDR2 FQGNSA. V lost 6 bases and J lost 4; bases outside the gene matches: 7. The CDR3 runs 14 residues. CDR3 in DNA: TGTGCCAGCAGGCCGGGACAGGGTTCTTACGAGCAGTACTTC. It encodes CASRPGQGSYEQYF. Using reference TRBV7-2 and TRBJ2-7 for the parts outside the CDR3, the full variable domain is GAGVSQSPSNKVTEKGKDVELRCDPISGHTALYWYRQSLGQGLEFLIYFQGNSAPDKSGLPSDRFSAERTGGSVSTLTIQRTQQEDSAVYLCASRPGQGSYEQYFGPGTRLTVT.

There are a few counts of this clone. This chain joins TRBV4-3 and TRBJ2-1, with 12 nucleotides matching TRBD2. The V gene's germline CDR1 is LGHNA and CDR2 YSLEER. CDR3 size: 18 residues. V gave up 0 bases and J gave up 9 bases; unmatched junction bases: 12. The CDR3 DNA reads TGCGCCAGCAGCCAAGATCTTACGGCTAGCGGGGGGGCCGGTGAGCAGTTCTTC. Residues: CASSQDLTASGGAGEQFF.

The chain employs TRBV9 and TRBJ2-5; 7 bases match TRBD1. This CDR3 has 16 amino acids. V dropped 0 bases and J dropped 4; count of bases not matched to a gene: 9. Germline V gene data show CDR1 as SGDLS and CDR2 as YYNGEE. This CDR3 reads CASSVVGEGAGETQYF. CDR3 coding DNA: TGTGCCAGCAGCGTAGTCGGCGAGGGGGCAGGAGAGACCCAGTACTTC.

J is TRBJ1-4 and V is TRBV7-8, with D unclear. Germline V gene lookup returns CDR1 SGHVS and CDR2 FQNEAQ. The ends were cut back, 1 base at V and 10 bases at J, with 10 bases in the middle. The CDR3 is 13 amino acids. The CDR3 loop is CASSLGPGVKLFF. The CDR3 DNA sequence: TGTGCCAGCAGCTTAGGCCCGGGAGTAAAACTGTTTTTT.

The chain is built from TRBV5-4 and TRBJ2-7; 9 bases agree with TRBD1. The germline CDR1 and CDR2 sequences are SGHNT and YYREEE (reference sequence). The V and J ends lost 5 bases and 4 bases, in that order; junction bases with no gene match: 7. The CDR3 extends over 14 amino acids. CDR3 loop: CASSSGTGSYEQYF. DNA of the CDR3: TGTGCCAGCAGTTCCGGGACAGGGTCATACGAGCAGTACTTC. The full variable domain, completed using reference TRBV5-4 and TRBJ2-7, is ETGVTQSPTHLIKTRGQQVTLRCSSQSGHNTVSWYQQALGQGPQFIFQYYREEENGRGNFPPRFSGLQFPNYSSELNVNALELDDSALYLCASSSGTGSYEQYFGPGTRLTVT.

This clone was picked up one time. The rearrangement uses TRBV2 and TRBJ2-6, with D possibly matching TRBD1 (6 bases). Deletions cut 4 bases from V and 2 bases from J, with 9 bases between. CDR3 length equals 15 residues. CDR1 is SNHLY, CDR2 FYNNEI, per germline. The CDR3 loop reads CASSATGAGANVLTF. The CDR3 nucleotides are TGTGCCAGCAGTGCGACAGGTGCTGGGGCCAACGTCCTGACTTTC.

Only a few counts were recorded for this clone. The chain joins TRBV10-3 to TRBJ2-1; 10 nucleotides align to TRBD2. The CDR3 extends over 15 amino acids. The junction had 8 bases not matched to a gene; V was cut back by 4 bases and J by 8 bases. The germline V gene has CDR1 ENHRY and CDR2 SYGVKD. CDR3 region: CAISGISGGLDEQFF. In DNA form, the CDR3 reads TGTGCCATCAGTGGTATTAGCGGGGGGCTAGATGAGCAGTTCTTC.

The gene calls are TRBV5-1 and TRBJ1-2; 9 bases agree with TRBD1. Losses at the gene ends were 4 bases for V and 5 bases for J; bases not matched to a gene: 9. Per the germline V gene, CDR1 is SGHRS and CDR2 is YFSETQ. The CDR3 sequence is 15 residues long. The CDR3 nucleotides are TGCGCCAGCAGCCACGGGACAGGGAATAGGTATGGCTACACCTTC. This gives the protein CASSHGTGNRYGYTF.

The rearrangement joins TRBV6-1 to TRBJ2-3; the match to TRBD1 covers 12 bases. CDR3 size: 15 residues. J gave up 6 bases and V 2 bases, and 3 bases lay outside the gene matches. Germline CDR1 is MNHNS and CDR2 is SASEGT. Here the CDR3 DNA reads TGTGCCAGCAGTGAAATGGGACAGGGGGCTGATACGCAGTATTTT. Protein sequence: CASSEMGQGADTQYF.

The V gene is TRBV10-3, the J gene TRBJ2-2; maybe TRBD1 (6 bases). Germline CDR1 ENHRY, CDR2 SYGVKD. The CDR3 contains 16 residues. V lost 7 bases and J lost 2, with 17 bases in between. CDR3 region: CAIKRGMDRNTGELFF. Here the CDR3 DNA reads TGTGCCATCAAAAGGGGGATGGACAGAAACACCGGGGAGCTGTTTTTT.

The chain links TRBV7-3 to TRBJ1-2; no clear D. Trimming removed 3 bases at V and 8 bases at J, with 13 bases between. Germline values: CDR1 SGHTA, CDR2 FQGTGA. The CDR3 length is 13 residues. The CDR3 here is CASSFSDSRGYTF. In nucleotides, the CDR3 is TGTGCCAGCAGCTTTTCGGATTCGAGGGGCTACACCTTC. Filled out from reference TRBV7-3 and TRBJ1-2, the complete variable domain reads GAGVSQTPSNKVTEKGKYVELRCDPISGHTALYWYRQSLGQGPEFLIYFQGTGAADDSGLPNDRFFAVRPEGSVSTLKIQRTERGDSAVYLCASSFSDSRGYTFGSGTRLTVV.